This TCR beta chain was retrieved from a study of OX40 agonist ivuxolimab in advanced cancers. In the study overall: It was permissible to have had prior anti-PD-1, anti-PD-L1 or anti-CTLA-4 therapy, and approximately 38% had some. Overall study findings and caveats: Clones of CD4+ and CD8+ blood T cells grew by week 6 at doses of 0.1 to 3.0 mg/kg. The authors did not determine the antigen specificity of the expanded peripheral T cells.

Sequencing was performed with immunoSEQ multiplex PCR; in TCRdb, only in-frame clones are kept and a portion is missing. The data show about 100,000 clones, around 90% seen once. Trimming left V 5 bases short and J 5 bases short, with 22 bases between. CDR3 length: 17 amino acids. Per the germline V gene, CDR1 is SGHVS and CDR2 is FNYEAQ. Remarks on this clone: Its antigen is not identified.

This TCR came from an adult with an advanced solid tumor such as melanoma, head and neck, liver or kidney cancer. This material consisted of CD4+ or CD8+ T cells sorted from blood, taken in a trial of the OX40 agonist ivuxolimab. The chain has TRBV7-6 and TRBJ2-1, with D perhaps TRBD2 (7 bases). CDR3 loop: CASSTRTRGIQDNEQFF. In DNA, the CDR3 is TGTGCCAGCAGCACCCGGACTAGGGGGATTCAGGACAATGAGCAGTTCTTC.